This record concerns one TCR beta chain sequence. Its specificity is not known. This specimen comes from a study of neoadjuvant anti-PD-1 for oral cavity cancer. Regarding the study as a whole: After neoadjuvant nivolumab, PBMC T cell clonality was significantly higher in non-responders than responders.

Using immunoSEQ multiplex PCR, the repertoire was profiled, and TCRdb retains in-frame clones only, with some absent. The table includes about 72,000 clones, around 83% detected once. CDR1 and CDR2 (germline): SGHTA, FQGTGA. V was shortened by 2 bases and J by 8 bases, with 15 bases between the two germline ends. The CDR3 covers 15 residues. The receptor was derived from a person between 40 and 85 years old with oral cavity squamous cell carcinoma. Source: PBMCs, taken before nivolumab (anti-PD-1) treatment. The V call is TRBV7-3, the J call TRBJ1-4; D gene uncertain. This CDR3 is CASSLLRTTREKLFF. The CDR3 DNA sequence: TGTGCCAGCAGCTTACTCAGAACCACCAGGGAAAAACTGTTTTTT.